This is a list of T cell receptor beta chains from one sample in a study of siplizumab effects on memory and regulatory T cells. Their recognized antigens are unknown. Generated by immunoSEQ multiplex PCR, the TCRdb table keeps only in-frame clones and is missing some. The profile covers 440 or so clones, with roughly 70% appearing a single time and 30% to 40% taken by the ten largest. The sequencing sample was made of CFSE-low (dividing) CD8+ T cells sorted from an allogeneic mixed lymphocyte reaction. The receptors were gathered from a human donor in good health; the cells came from an allogeneic mixed lymphocyte reaction. Both conserved end residues are part of each CDR3. Each record gives: D gene, clone size, V gene, CDR3 length, J gene, CDR3 protein, CDR3 DNA. D genes are given only for firm matches. Not all rows give a size; the values are once, few, many and, for expanded clones, a class.

-	-	TRBV5-1	14	TRBJ2-6	CAIGHSSGANVLTF	TGCGCCATTGGCCACTCCTCTGGGGCCAACGTCCTGACTTTC
-	-	TRBV4-1	13	TRBJ1-2	CASSQGQSYGYTF	TGCGCCAGCAGCCAAGGGCAGAGTTATGGCTACACCTTC
-	-	TRBV7-3	15	TRBJ1-6	CASSVDVGTQSPLHF	TGTGCCAGCAGCGTCGACGTCGGCACCCAATCACCCCTCCACTTT
TRBD1	few	TRBV4-3	16	TRBJ1-5	CASSQDYDRDFQPQHF	TGCGCCAGCAGCCAAGATTACGACAGGGATTTTCAGCCCCAGCATTTT
-	few	TRBV19	15	TRBJ1-1	CASSIEATPTTEAFF	TGTGCCAGTAGTATAGAGGCAACGCCCACCACTGAAGCTTTCTTT
TRBD2	few	TRBV10-1	16	TRBJ2-7	CATGQVGTSGAYEQYF	TGCGCCACGGGACAGGTTGGGACTAGCGGCGCCTACGAGCAGTACTTC
-	-	TRBV30	13	TRBJ2-7	CAWNPDSSYEQYF	TGTGCCTGGAACCCGGATAGCTCCTACGAGCAGTACTTC
TRBD2	-	TRBV29-1	13	TRBJ2-7	CSVKGGSSYEQYF	TGCAGCGTGAAGGGCGGGAGTTCCTACGAGCAGTACTTC
TRBD2	-	TRBV5-1	16	TRBJ2-1	CASSALAGLSYNEQFF	TGCGCCAGCAGCGCCCTAGCGGGCCTCTCCTACAATGAGCAGTTCTTC
TRBD2	-	TRBV9	17	TRBJ2-3	CASSVDGSGGFTDTQYF	TGTGCCAGCAGCGTAGATGGTTCGGGAGGTTTCACAGATACGCAGTATTTT
TRBD2	-	TRBV4-3	17	TRBJ2-3	CASSQDGTSGRGDTQYF	TGCGCCAGCAGCCAAGATGGGACTAGCGGGAGGGGAGATACGCAGTATTTT
-	few	TRBV7-9	16	TRBJ1-2	CASSFALLDVVHGYTF	TGTGCCAGCAGCTTTGCTCTGTTGGACGTCGTCCATGGCTACACCTTC
-	-	TRBV5-1	14	TRBJ2-1	CASSAGTPDNEQFF	TGCGCCAGCAGCGCCGGGACACCAGACAATGAGCAGTTCTTC
-	-	TRBV4-1	14	TRBJ1-1	CASSQEREFAEAFF	TGCGCCAGCAGCCAAGAAAGGGAATTCGCTGAAGCTTTCTTT
TRBD2	-	TRBV28	15	TRBJ2-3	CASSFGLAGADTQYF	TGTGCCAGCAGTTTTGGACTAGCGGGAGCAGATACGCAGTATTTT
-	-	TRBV29-1	11	TRBJ1-2	CSVGENYGYTF	TGCAGCGTTGGAGAAAACTATGGCTACACCTTC
TRBD1	-	TRBV9	12	TRBJ1-2	CASSSGGYGYTF	TGTGCCAGCAGCTCAGGGGGCTATGGCTACACCTTC
-	few	TRBV7-9	11	TRBJ2-7	CASSSIYEQYF	TGTGCCAGCAGCTCTATCTACGAGCAGTACTTC
-	few	TRBV19	15	TRBJ2-1	CASSIMEGAYNEQFF	TGTGCCAGTAGTATTATGGAGGGGGCCTACAATGAGCAGTTCTTC
-	few	TRBV30	13	TRBJ2-5	CAWSVGSQETQYF	TGTGCCTGGAGTGTCGGCAGCCAAGAGACCCAGTACTTC
-	-	TRBV7-7	14	TRBJ2-5	CASTAGADRETQYF	TGTGCTAGCACCGCGGGCGCCGATAGAGAGACCCAGTACTTC
TRBD1	-	TRBV10-3	17	TRBJ1-5	CAISEGTGPYSNQPQHF	TGTGCCATCAGTGAAGGGACAGGCCCTTATAGCAATCAGCCCCAGCATTTT
TRBD2	once	TRBV28	15	TRBJ2-7	CASRTLALSSYEQYF	TGTGCCAGCAGAACACTAGCGCTCTCATCCTACGAGCAGTACTTC
-	few	TRBV30	12	TRBJ1-4	CASTATNEKLFF	TGTGCCTCGACAGCAACTAATGAAAAACTGTTTTTT
TRBD1	-	TRBV5-6	14	TRBJ2-7	CASSPGTGAYEQYF	TGTGCCAGCAGCCCCGGGACAGGGGCCTACGAGCAGTACTTC
-	-	TRBV9	12	TRBJ1-1	CASGSMNTEAFF	TGTGCCAGCGGGTCCATGAACACTGAAGCTTTCTTT
TRBD1	once	TRBV19	14	TRBJ1-2	CASRRDREDYGYTF	TGTGCCAGTAGGAGGGACAGGGAGGACTATGGCTACACCTTC
TRBD1	few	TRBV19	15	TRBJ2-1	CASSILGQSYNEQFF	TGTGCCAGTAGTATACTGGGACAGAGCTACAATGAGCAGTTCTTC
-	few	TRBV6-6	13	TRBJ2-2	CASIQYTTGELFF	TGTGCCAGCATTCAGTACACCACCGGGGAGCTGTTTTTT
-	-	TRBV10-3	13	TRBJ2-7	CAISGHDSYEQYF	TGTGCCATCAGTGGTCATGACAGCTACGAGCAGTACTTC
TRBD2	-	TRBV5-4	15	TRBJ2-1	CASSPASGRYNEQFF	TGTGCCAGCAGCCCAGCTAGCGGGCGCTACAATGAGCAGTTCTTC
-	-	TRBV7-6	15	TRBJ1-1	CASSPRVQGGSEAFF	TGTGCCAGCAGCCCGAGGGTCCAGGGAGGCTCTGAAGCTTTCTTT
TRBD1	-	TRBV5-1	13	TRBJ2-7	CASSGDREYEQYF	TGCGCCAGCAGTGGGGACAGGGAATACGAGCAGTACTTC
-	-	TRBV28	13	TRBJ2-7	CASALGKSYEQYF	TGTGCCAGCGCGTTGGGGAAAAGCTACGAGCAGTACTTC
-	few	TRBV5-4	14	TRBJ2-7	CASSPGTGDYEQYF	TGTGCCAGCAGCCCCGGGACTGGGGACTACGAGCAGTACTTC
-	large	TRBV4-1	13	TRBJ2-7	CASSQAGAYEQYF	TGCGCCAGCAGCCAAGCCGGGGCATACGAGCAGTACTTC
-	-	TRBV7-9	14	TRBJ2-7	CASMPTGISYEQYF	TGTGCCAGCATGCCGACAGGTATATCCTACGAGCAGTACTTC